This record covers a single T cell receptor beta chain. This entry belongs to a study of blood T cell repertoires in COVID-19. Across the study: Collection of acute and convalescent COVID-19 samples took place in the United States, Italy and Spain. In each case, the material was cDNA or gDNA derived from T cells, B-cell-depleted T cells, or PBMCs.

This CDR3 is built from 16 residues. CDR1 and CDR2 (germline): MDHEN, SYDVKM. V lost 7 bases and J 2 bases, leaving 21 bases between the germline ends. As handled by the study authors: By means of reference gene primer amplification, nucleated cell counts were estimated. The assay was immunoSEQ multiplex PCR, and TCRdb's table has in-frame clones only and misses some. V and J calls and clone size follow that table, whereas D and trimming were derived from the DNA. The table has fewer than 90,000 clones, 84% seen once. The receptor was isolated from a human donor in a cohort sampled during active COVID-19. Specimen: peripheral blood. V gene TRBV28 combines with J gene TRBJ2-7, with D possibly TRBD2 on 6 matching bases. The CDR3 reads CASIETGTSSPYEQYF. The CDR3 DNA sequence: TGTGCCAGCATCGAGACCGGGACTTCAAGCCCCTACGAGCAGTACTTC.